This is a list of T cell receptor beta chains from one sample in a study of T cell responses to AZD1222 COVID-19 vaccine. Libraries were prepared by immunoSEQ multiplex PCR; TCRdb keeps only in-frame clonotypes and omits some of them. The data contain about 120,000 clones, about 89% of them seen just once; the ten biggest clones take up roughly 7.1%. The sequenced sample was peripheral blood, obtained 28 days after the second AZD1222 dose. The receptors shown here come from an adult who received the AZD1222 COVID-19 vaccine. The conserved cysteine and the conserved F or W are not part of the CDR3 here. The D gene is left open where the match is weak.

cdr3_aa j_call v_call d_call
ASSANRGANNEQF TRBJ2-1 TRBV7-8 TRBD1
ASSQDTGVSGNTIY TRBJ1-3 TRBV3-1/TRBV3-2 TRBD1
ASSQPRERYEQY TRBJ2-7 TRBV28 NA
ASSTQGTVEQY TRBJ2-7 TRBV7-2 TRBD1
ASSAGTGGYNEQF TRBJ2-1 TRBV7-8 TRBD1
ASSSGWTGEINYGYT TRBJ1-2 TRBV7-9 TRBD1
ASSSGGTLKEAF TRBJ1-1 TRBV28 NA
ASSIGLAGANNEQF TRBJ2-1 TRBV19 TRBD2
ASSPPMDNEQY TRBJ2-7 TRBV18 NA
ASSPYLGLESTGELF TRBJ2-2 TRBV11-2 NA
ASSSDGLNEKLF TRBJ1-4 TRBV5-1 NA
ASSEQQFTEAF TRBJ1-1 TRBV10-2 NA
ASSFFLGSTDTQY TRBJ2-3 TRBV7-3 NA
ASSQDWNNEQF TRBJ2-1 TRBV3-1/TRBV3-2 NA
ASRDFGGEKLF TRBJ1-4 TRBV27 NA
ASSRQGPYEQY TRBJ2-7 TRBV27 NA
ASSSTGTRDGGYNSPLH TRBJ1-6 TRBV11-2 NA
ASSPPPWRETATNEKLF TRBJ1-4 TRBV3-1/TRBV3-2 NA
ASSESTSDRSITDTQY TRBJ2-3 TRBV10-1 TRBD1
ASSLGFKTSGSLEQF TRBJ2-1 TRBV11-3 TRBD2